The 9 T cell receptor beta chains below all came from one sample that was sequenced in a study of blood T cell repertoires in COVID-19. Produced via immunoSEQ multiplex PCR; TCRdb's table is partial and in-frame only. The table lists roughly 150,000 clones, about 83% of them singletons. The sample was peripheral blood. These TCRs come from a woman between 65 and 79 years old with COVID-19, enrolled during active disease.

V is TRBV2 and J is TRBJ2-3; the match to TRBD2 covers 15 bases. V gave up 11 bases and J gave up 6 bases; unmatched junction bases: 12. The CDR3 loop spans 16 amino acids. Germline-derived CDR1 and CDR2 are SNHLY and FYNNEI. As DNA, the CDR3 is TGTGCCGGGACTAGCGGGGGGCGATACGCGGGGGATACGCAGTATTTT. Protein product: CAGTSGGRYAGDTQYF.

The chain links TRBV19 to TRBJ2-1, with 7 bases matching TRBD2. The CDR3 runs 13 residues. Germline V CDR1 and CDR2: LNHDA, SQIVND (reference sequence). Unmatched junction bases numbered 6, after V lost 4 bases and J lost 9 bases. In DNA form, the CDR3 reads TGTGCCAGTAGTAGTGGGAGGGGAGGTGAGCAGTTCTTC. It codes for CASSSGRGGEQFF.

In the case of this clone: This specimen includes other DNA sequences encoding the same CDR3. This chain connects TRBV29-1 to TRBJ1-1; D unresolved. The CDR3 is made up of 12 amino acids. Between the trimmed V and J ends, which lost 3 bases and 4 bases, there was a span of 9 bases. CDR1 and CDR2 from the germline V gene are SQVTM and ANQGSEA. The CDR3 protein is CSVEGGGTEAFF. In DNA form, the CDR3 reads TGCAGCGTTGAGGGAGGAGGCACTGAAGCTTTCTTT.

This clone was seen just once. The V call is TRBV5-4, the J call TRBJ2-3; 12 nucleotides line up with TRBD2. Germline-derived CDR1 and CDR2 are SGHNT and YYREEE (reference sequence). V lost 3 bases to trimming and J lost 2 bases; unmatched junction nucleotides: 4. This CDR3 is built from 16 residues. CDR3 protein: CASSSRTSGDTDTQYF. The DNA of the CDR3 is TGTGCCAGCAGCTCCCGGACTAGCGGGGACACAGATACGCAGTATTTT. Complete variable domain (other parts from reference TRBV5-4 and TRBJ2-3): ETGVTQSPTHLIKTRGQQVTLRCSSQSGHNTVSWYQQALGQGPQFIFQYYREEENGRGNFPPRFSGLQFPNYSSELNVNALELDDSALYLCASSSRTSGDTDTQYFGPGTRLTVL.

The DNA of the CDR3 is TGCGCCAGCAGCTCGCGGGAGACTGGGGCCAACGTCCTGACTTTC. This gives the protein CASSSRETGANVLTF. V is TRBV5-1 and J is TRBJ2-6; 7 nucleotides line up with TRBD2. V lost 3 bases and J lost 2; bases outside the gene matches: 2. This CDR3 is 15 amino acids long. Per germline, CDR1 SGHRS and CDR2 YFSETQ.

This clone appeared a few times. The rearrangement uses TRBV4-1 and TRBJ2-1; TRBD2 matches 7 bases. Germline loops: CDR1 MGHRA, CDR2 YSYEKL. Unmatched junction bases numbered 11, after V lost 4 bases and J lost 5 bases. The CDR3 is 16 amino acids. The CDR3 region is CASSPSGGQPNNEQFF. The CDR3, as DNA: TGCGCCAGCAGCCCTTCGGGGGGTCAACCAAACAATGAGCAGTTCTTC.

V gene TRBV19 combines with J gene TRBJ1-1; weak D call: TRBD1 (5 bases). This CDR3 has 15 residues. Trimming pared 6 bases from V and 5 bases from J, leaving 19 bases between. Germline V gene data show CDR1 as LNHDA and CDR2 as SQIVND (reference sequence). The CDR3 DNA follows: TGTGCCAGTAGATCCGCCAGCAGGGCTCAAACTGAAGCTTTCTTT. Its protein product is CASRSASRAQTEAFF.

The chain couples TRBV5-1 to TRBJ1-1; no clear D. V lost 3 bases to trimming and J lost 0 bases, with 6 bases between them. The CDR3 has 13 amino acids. The germline V gene encodes CDR1 SGHRS and CDR2 YFSETQ. The CDR3 here is CASSWSVNTEAFF. The CDR3 region has the DNA TGCGCCAGCAGCTGGAGTGTGAACACTGAAGCTTTCTTT.

The genes are TRBV20-1 and TRBJ2-1; 9 bases are shared with TRBD2. With V trimmed by 3 bases and J by 3 bases, 12 bases remained unmatched. Germline V gene lookup returns CDR1 DFQATT and CDR2 SNEGSKA (reference sequence). The CDR3 is 17 residues long. Here the CDR3 reads CSASGGAGGLHYNEQFF. DNA for the CDR3: TGCAGTGCTAGTGGGGGAGCGGGGGGCCTACACTACAATGAGCAGTTCTTC.